The clone carrying this T cell receptor (beta chain) appeared a few times. Its antigen remains unknown. CDR3 length: 12 amino acids. Trimming left V 4 bases short and J 4 bases short, with 5 bases between. This sample was taken from a study of read filtering for tumor transcriptome and immune sequencing. Whole-study findings and limits: RNA-seq captured clonotypes less deeply and reliably than IR-seq.

This library used roughly 400 ng RNA and molecular barcoded adaptors spanning alpha/delta and beta/gamma chains. TCRdb reprocessed the reads with MiXCR, giving one entry per CDR3 protein. The table shows tens of thousands of distinct CDR3 sequences, with around 19% occurring only once. This chain links TRBV12-3 or TRBV12-4 with TRBJ1-3; D is unclear. This clonotype was obtained from a donor over 35 with multiple myeloma. Sample: a population of CD138-negative cells sorted from bone marrow. CDR3 DNA sequence: TGTGCCAGCAGTTCGGACGGAAACACCATATATTTT. This gives the protein CASSSDGNTIYF.